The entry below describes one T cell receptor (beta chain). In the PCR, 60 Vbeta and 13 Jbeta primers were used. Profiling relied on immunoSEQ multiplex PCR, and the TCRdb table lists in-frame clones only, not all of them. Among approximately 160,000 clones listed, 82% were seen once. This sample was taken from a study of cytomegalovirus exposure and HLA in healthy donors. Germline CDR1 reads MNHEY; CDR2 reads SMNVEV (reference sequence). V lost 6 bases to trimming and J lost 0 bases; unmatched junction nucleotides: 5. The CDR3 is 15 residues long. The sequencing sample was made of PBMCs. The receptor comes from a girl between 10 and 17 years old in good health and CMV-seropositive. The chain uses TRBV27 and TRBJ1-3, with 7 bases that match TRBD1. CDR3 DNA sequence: TGTGCCAGCAGAGGACAGGCCCTCTCTGGAAACACCATATATTTT. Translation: CASRGQALSGNTIYF.